Each of the 21 T cell receptor beta chains below was sequenced from the same sample in a study of CD8 T cells in Susac syndrome. An input of roughly 0.45 to 1 ug of RNA was subjected to reverse transcription using random hexamers. TCRdb called the immunoSEQ multiplex PCR reads again in MiXCR, with one record for every CDR3 protein. The sample comprises 250,000 to 350,000 distinct CDR3 sequences, around 83% of which are singletons, and 0.11% rests with the top ten. The sample comprised CD8+ T cells from PBMCs. These receptor sequences come from a human donor with multiple sclerosis.

This clonotype was seen just once. The V and J genes are TRBV2 and TRBJ1-5; maybe TRBD1 (6 bases). With 8 bases removed from V and 4 bases from J, the gap between germline ends came to 12 bases. There are 13 residues in the CDR3. Germline CDR1 SNHLY, CDR2 FYNNEI. As DNA, the CDR3 is TGTGCCAGCCTACCAGGACAGAATCAGCCCCAGCATTTT. Encoded protein: CASLPGQNQPQHF.

The V gene is TRBV6-5, the J gene TRBJ2-7; TRBD1 matches at 7 bases. Germline trimming cut 0 bases from V and 4 bases from J; bases unmatched to any gene: 9. The CDR3 is 16 residues long. Germline V CDR1 and CDR2: MNHEY, SVGAGI. The CDR3 sequence: CASSYSTGTRGYEQYF. DNA of the CDR3: TGTGCCAGCAGTTACTCGACGGGTACCAGGGGGTACGAGCAGTACTTC.

V is TRBV3-1 and J is TRBJ2-3; D is possibly TRBD2 (5 bases). V was shortened by 1 base and J by 0 bases, with 11 bases between the two germline ends. Germline CDR1 LGHDT, CDR2 YNNKEL (reference sequence). This CDR3 has 16 amino acids. CDR3 DNA sequence: TGTGCCAGCAGCCAAGTGATAGCGACTAGCACAGATACGCAGTATTTT. It encodes CASSQVIATSTDTQYF.

This clonotype was counted a single time. V usage is TRBV2 and J usage is TRBJ1-5; perhaps TRBD1 as D (6 bases). The V end lost 6 bases, the J end lost 0 bases, and 21 bases lay between the germline ends. CDR3 length: 18 residues. CDR1 SNHLY and CDR2 FYNNEI come from the germline V gene. The DNA for the CDR3 is TGTGCCAGCAGGCACCGGGACACCGATCGATATAGCAATCAGCCCCAGCATTTT. It translates to CASRHRDTDRYSNQPQHF.

The chain links TRBV5-1 to TRBJ1-3; D remains unclear. V shed 2 bases and J shed 0 bases, with 3 bases lying between them. Per germline, CDR1 SGHRS and CDR2 YFSETQ. This CDR3 is 13 amino acids long. Here the CDR3 DNA reads TGCGCCAGCAGCTTAAACTCTGGAAACACCATATATTTT. This codes for CASSLNSGNTIYF.

V gene TRBV4-1 combines with J gene TRBJ2-1; possible D gene TRBD2, 5 bases. Trimming removed 0 bases at V and 0 bases at J, with 9 bases between. The CDR3 totals 16 residues. CDR1 is MGHRA and CDR2 is YSYEKL in the germline V gene. CDR3 loop: CASSQDQLVSYNEQFF. For the CDR3, the DNA is TGCGCCAGCAGCCAAGACCAACTAGTCTCCTACAATGAGCAGTTCTTC.

V is TRBV4-1 and J is TRBJ1-1, with a weak D call TRBD1 (6 bases). Trimming cost V 0 bases and J 4 bases, with 15 bases left between them. The CDR3 covers 16 residues. The germline CDR1 and CDR2 sequences are MGHRA and YSYEKL. As DNA, the CDR3 is TGCGCCAGCAGCCAAGACATCGGTTGGGGGGCCACTGAAGCTTTCTTT. This gives the protein CASSQDIGWGATEAFF.

This clonotype appeared a few times. V usage is TRBV7-6 and J usage is TRBJ2-7, with 7 bases identical to TRBD1. Trimming at V came to 5 bases and at J to 2 bases, leaving 9 bases not matched to a gene. The V gene's germline CDR1 is SGHVS and CDR2 FNYEAQ. The CDR3 is 15 amino acids. The CDR3 nucleotides read TGTGCCAGCAGCCCACGGACGGGACAGACCTACGAGCAGTACTTC. Its protein is CASSPRTGQTYEQYF.

There are a few counts of this clonotype. V is TRBV3-1 and J is TRBJ2-1; tentative D call: TRBD1 (6 bases). From germline, CDR1 is LGHDT and CDR2 YNNKEL (reference sequence). This CDR3 spans 15 amino acids. Trimming removed 7 bases from V and 4 bases from J, with 17 bases in between. The CDR3 nucleotides read TGTGCCAGCACCCCAGGGGTAATCGAATACAATGAGCAGTTCTTC. Protein product: CASTPGVIEYNEQFF.

The rearrangement links TRBV7-9 to TRBJ1-1; D not certain. Germline V CDR1 and CDR2: SEHNR, FQNEAQ (reference sequence). CDR3 length: 15 amino acids. With 3 bases removed from V and 6 bases from J, the gap between germline ends came to 17 bases. Here the CDR3 reads CASSLGRGSEPEAFF. Written as DNA, the CDR3 is TGTGCCAGCAGCTTGGGTCGGGGATCGGAGCCTGAAGCTTTCTTT.

The chain is built from TRBV15 and TRBJ2-6; D call uncertain. This CDR3 has 17 residues. Germline CDR1 LNHNV, CDR2 YYDKDF (reference sequence). Trimming removed 0 bases from V and 2 bases from J, with 11 bases in between. The CDR3 nucleotides are TGTGCCACCAGCAGAGATCAGGCTTTAACTGGGGCCAACGTCCTGACTTTC. It codes for CATSRDQALTGANVLTF. Looking up the rest from reference TRBV15 and TRBJ2-6 gives the full variable domain: DAMVIQNPRYQVTQFGKPVTLSCSQTLNHNVMYWYQQKSSQAPKLLFHYYDKDFNNEADTPDNFQSRRPNTSFCFLDIRSPGLGDTAMYLCATSRDQALTGANVLTFGAGSRLTVL.

V and J are TRBV7-3 and TRBJ2-1, with no clear D. The CDR3 is made up of 15 amino acids. The V end lost 2 bases, the J end lost 6 bases, and 14 bases lay between the germline ends. Germline assignment: CDR1 SGHTA and CDR2 FQGTGA. Here the CDR3 reads CASSLGGGAGNEQFF. CDR3 coding DNA: TGTGCCAGCAGCTTAGGCGGCGGAGCCGGCAATGAGCAGTTCTTC.

The chain is built from TRBV7-9 and TRBJ2-7; TRBD1 aligns across 7 bases. V lost 3 bases and J lost 3; bases outside the gene matches: 8. The germline V gene encodes CDR1 SEHNR and CDR2 FQNEAQ (reference sequence). The CDR3 runs to 15 residues. This CDR3 reads CASSFARGIHYEQYF. The CDR3 DNA reads TGTGCCAGCAGCTTCGCCAGGGGGATTCACTACGAGCAGTACTTC.

This chain links TRBV6-5 with TRBJ1-4, with D unclear. The germline gives CDR1 MNHEY, CDR2 SVGAGI. This CDR3 region has 12 residues. V lost 6 bases to trimming and J lost 8 bases, with 10 bases between them. CDR3 amino acids: CASSPQGEKLFF. The CDR3 nucleotides are TGTGCCAGCAGCCCACAAGGAGAAAAACTGTTTTTT.

The count of this clonotype is one. The chain employs TRBV28 and TRBJ2-4; no clear D. The V gene's germline CDR1 is MDHEN and CDR2 SYDVKM. Between the trimmed V and J ends, which lost 2 bases and 5 bases, there was a span of 13 bases. The CDR3 is 15 residues long. CDR3 in amino acids: CASSLPASGENIQYF. In DNA, the CDR3 is TGTGCCAGCAGTTTACCAGCTAGTGGCGAAAACATTCAGTACTTC.

The rearrangement links TRBV9 to TRBJ2-4; D ambiguous. Trimming removed 0 bases from V and 4 bases from J, with 5 bases in between. The germline gives CDR1 SGDLS, CDR2 YYNGEE. The CDR3 is made up of 13 amino acids. CDR3 protein: CASSVGEKNIQYF. In nucleotides, the CDR3 is TGTGCCAGCAGCGTAGGCGAGAAAAACATTCAGTACTTC.

The genes are TRBV20-1 and TRBJ2-5; 11 positions agree with TRBD2. The CDR3 spans 16 residues. Germline values: CDR1 DFQATT, CDR2 SNEGSKA (reference sequence). Losses at the gene ends were 5 bases for V and 0 bases for J; bases not matched to a gene: 8. The CDR3 DNA reads as TGCAGTGCTCCCCCCCCGGGACTAGCGGACCAAGAGACCCAGTACTTC. As protein: CSAPPPGLADQETQYF.

This clonotype was picked up a small number of times. The rearrangement uses TRBV6-1 and TRBJ2-2; a possible D gene is TRBD1 (6 bases). In germline, CDR1 is MNHNS, CDR2 SASEGT. V was pared by 10 bases and J by 3 bases, with 12 bases between. The CDR3 length is 13 residues. The CDR3 DNA sequence: TGTGCCACCCAGACAGGCTACACCGGGGAGCTGTTTTTT. It codes for CATQTGYTGELFF.

V gene TRBV11-2 combines with J gene TRBJ2-7; 8 bases line up with TRBD2. V lost 0 bases to trimming and J lost 3 bases; unmatched junction nucleotides: 4. Per germline, CDR1 SGHAT and CDR2 FQNNGV. This CDR3 comprises 15 residues. Written as DNA, the CDR3 is TGTGCCAGCAGCTTAGAGGTTAGCGGGAACTACGAGCAGTACTTC. It is translated as CASSLEVSGNYEQYF.

The chain uses TRBV27 and TRBJ1-5, with TRBD1 matching over 10 bases. Germline CDR1 and CDR2: MNHEY and SMNVEV (reference sequence). V shed 4 bases and J 9 bases; nucleotides not matched to a gene: 12. This CDR3 contains 16 residues. CDR3 bases: TGTGCCAGCAGTTCCCGGGACAGGGGCCCCGGGGCGCCCCAGCATTTT. This sequence encodes CASSSRDRGPGAPQHF.

V and J are TRBV7-2 and TRBJ2-5, with D maybe TRBD1 (6 bases). CDR1 and CDR2 from the germline V gene are SGHTA and FQGNSA. The CDR3 spans 15 residues. The V gene lost 3 bases and the J gene lost 1 base, with 12 bases spanning the gap. The CDR3 nucleotides are TGTGCCAGCAGCTTCGTCAGGGGTGGCCAAGAGACCCAGTACTTC. This encodes CASSFVRGGQETQYF.